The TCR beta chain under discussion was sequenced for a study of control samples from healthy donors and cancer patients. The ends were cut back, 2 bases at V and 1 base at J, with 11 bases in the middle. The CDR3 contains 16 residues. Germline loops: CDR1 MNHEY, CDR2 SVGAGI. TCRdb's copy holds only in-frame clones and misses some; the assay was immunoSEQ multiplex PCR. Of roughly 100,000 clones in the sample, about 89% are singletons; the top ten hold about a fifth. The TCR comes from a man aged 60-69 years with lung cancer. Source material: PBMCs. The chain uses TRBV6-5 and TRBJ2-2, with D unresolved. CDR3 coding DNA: TGTGCCAGCAGTTACGTCGACCGAAAGAACACCGGGGAGCTGTTTTTT. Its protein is CASSYVDRKNTGELFF.